What follows describes a single T cell receptor beta chain. Its specificity is not known. Each donor (without exception) was a healthy Caucasian. Deletions cut 4 bases from V and 8 bases from J, with 12 bases between. The CDR3 loop spans 13 amino acids. Per the germline V gene, CDR1 is SGHDN and CDR2 is FVKESK. This record belongs to a study of identical twins. Unique molecular identifiers were in the cDNA, with template-switch universal primer binding. TCRdb reanalysed the 5' RACE reads using MiXCR and keeps one entry per CDR3 protein. The sample lists about 790,000 distinct CDR3 sequences, about 20% occurring once. Broader study findings: While abundant cord blood beta clonotypes carried fewer insertions, memory repertoires showed no such pattern.

This sample was also put to use in a study of T cells expressing NK-cell markers. That work contributes: Several experiments added an anti-gamma-delta TCR antibody to sort only alpha-beta TCR T cells.

This TCR was sampled from a woman under 30 in good health. This chain connects TRBV14 to TRBJ2-4, with D perhaps matching TRBD2 (5 bases). Sample: PBMCs. Here the CDR3 DNA reads TGTGCCAGCAGCCGGACTGGATGGCACATTCAGTACTTC. Protein sequence: CASSRTGWHIQYF.